Listed here is a single TCR beta chain. The assay was immunoSEQ multiplex PCR, and TCRdb's table has in-frame clones only and misses some. The table records about 110,000 clones, 80% to 85% of them present only once. The record originates from a study of T cell responses to AZD1222 COVID-19 vaccine. Study overall: The study pooled second doses at about 4 or about 12 weeks.

V dropped 3 bases and J dropped 7; count of bases not matched to a gene: 6. CDR3 size: 16 residues. Germline V gene data show CDR1 as MDHEN and CDR2 as SYDVKM. The rearrangement joins TRBV28 to TRBJ1-4, with 12 bases matching TRBD1. The clonotype originates from an adult in good health. This specimen consisted of peripheral blood, obtained on day 0 of AZD1222 vaccination. Written as DNA, the CDR3 is TGTGCCAGCAGTTTGGCCGGGACAGGGGGCGTTGAAAAACTGTTTTTT. This gives the protein CASSLAGTGGVEKLFF.